What follows are 23 T cell receptor beta chains derived from one specimen sequenced in a study of blood T cell repertoires in COVID-19. Assay used: immunoSEQ multiplex PCR; TCRdb lists only in-frame clones, some missing. The table has about 180,000 clones, 80% to 90% seen once. The sample taken for sequencing was peripheral blood. Receptor source: a man aged 35 to 55 with active or convalescent COVID-19.

This clone was counted only a few times. DNA of the CDR3: TGTGCCAGCAGCTTGGACGGGTTTGATGGCTACACCTTC. It codes for CASSLDGFDGYTF. The V gene is TRBV5-4, the J gene TRBJ1-2; the D is unclear. CDR1 SGHNT and CDR2 YYREEE come from the germline V gene (reference sequence). The V end lost 0 bases, the J end lost 6 bases, and 9 bases lay between the germline ends. CDR3 length: 13 residues. Full variable domain (outside the CDR3, taken from reference TRBV5-4 and TRBJ1-2): ETGVTQSPTHLIKTRGQQVTLRCSSQSGHNTVSWYQQALGQGPQFIFQYYREEENGRGNFPPRFSGLQFPNYSSELNVNALELDDSALYLCASSLDGFDGYTFGSGTRLTVV.

The chain has TRBV6-5 and TRBJ1-6, with D possibly TRBD1 on 6 matching bases. The V end was cut by 5 bases, the J end by 8 bases, with 10 bases between. The CDR3 loop spans 13 amino acids. Germline V gene data show CDR1 as MNHEY and CDR2 as SVGAGI. The CDR3 region has the DNA TGTGCCAGCAGTCTCTACAGGGATTCACCCCTCCACTTT. Translation: CASSLYRDSPLHF.

This chain joins TRBV7-6 and TRBJ2-7, with 10 positions matching TRBD2. Germline CDR1 and CDR2: SGHVS and FNYEAQ. The CDR3 contains 15 residues. V was clipped by 5 bases and J by 3 bases; unmatched bases: 7. CDR3 in amino acids: CASSNLRTSGYEQYF. Written as DNA, the CDR3 is TGTGCCAGCAGCAACTTACGGACTAGCGGCTACGAGCAGTACTTC.

This sequence joins TRBV18 and TRBJ1-2; the D gene is possibly TRBD1 (6 bases). V lost 0 bases and J lost 5, with 19 bases in between. The CDR3 runs to 17 residues. Germline V gene sequence: CDR1 KGHSH, CDR2 LQKENI. The CDR3 nucleotides are TGTGCCAGCTCACCACCGGGCAGGGGAAGGTATCTATATGGCTACACCTTC. Amino acid sequence: CASSPPGRGRYLYGYTF.

The CDR3 here is CASSLGGREEKLFF. The CDR3 bases are TGCGCCAGCAGCTTGGGTGGTCGGGAGGAAAAACTGTTTTTT. The genes are TRBV5-1 and TRBJ1-4; D is undetermined. V dropped 0 bases and J dropped 8 bases, with 11 bases sitting between them. There are 14 residues in the CDR3. Germline CDR1 and CDR2: SGHRS and YFSETQ.

The chain joins TRBV28 to TRBJ1-5, with D possibly TRBD1 on 6 matching bases. Between the trimmed V and J ends, which lost 2 bases and 5 bases, there was a span of 13 bases. This CDR3 is built from 15 residues. Germline V lookup: CDR1 MDHEN, CDR2 SYDVKM. CDR3 nucleotide sequence: TGTGCCAGCAGTTTAACAGGGTATCTCGATCAGCCCCAGCATTTT. Amino acid sequence: CASSLTGYLDQPQHF.

V and J are TRBV12-3 or TRBV12-4 and TRBJ1-5; a possible D gene is TRBD1 (6 bases). This CDR3 contains 13 residues. V gave up 6 bases and J gave up 6 bases, with 12 bases separating them. CDR3 bases: TGTGCCAGCAGCCCCCAGGGGACTCAGCCCCAGCATTTT. Encoded protein: CASSPQGTQPQHF.

CDR3 in amino acids: CASGAVSGANVLTF. CDR3 bases: TGTGCCAGCGGGGCAGTCTCTGGGGCCAACGTCCTGACTTTC. The chain joins TRBV6-5 to TRBJ2-6; TRBD1 is a possible D gene (5 bases). Germline CDR1 reads MNHEY; CDR2 reads SVGAGI. The CDR3 contains 14 residues. Trimming shortened V by 8 bases and J by 0 bases, and 8 bases separated the two germline ends.

This clone was observed once. The V call is TRBV7-2, the J call TRBJ1-2, with D maybe TRBD1 (5 bases). Trimming removed 3 bases from V and 8 bases from J, with 7 bases in between. CDR3 length: 11 residues. Germline CDR1 reads SGHTA; CDR2 reads FQGNSA. CDR3 amino acids: CASSFQGGYTF. The CDR3 DNA is TGTGCCAGCAGCTTTCAGGGAGGCTACACCTTC. The full variable domain, rest sourced from reference TRBV7-2 and TRBJ1-2, is GAGVSQSPSNKVTEKGKDVELRCDPISGHTALYWYRQSLGQGLEFLIYFQGNSAPDKSGLPSDRFSAERTGGSVSTLTIQRTQQEDSAVYLCASSFQGGYTFGSGTRLTVV.

The chain uses TRBV10-1 and TRBJ1-5; D call uncertain. V dropped 5 bases and J dropped 4 bases, with 9 bases sitting between them. Per the germline V gene, CDR1 is WNHNN and CDR2 is SYGVQD (reference sequence). This CDR3 contains 13 residues. Here the CDR3 reads CASSPYGNQPQHF. DNA of the CDR3: TGCGCCAGCAGTCCGTACGGGAATCAGCCCCAGCATTTT.

This clone showed up just a few times. V usage is TRBV30 and J usage is TRBJ1-5, with D tentatively TRBD1 (5 bases). Trimming removed 0 bases at V and 6 bases at J, with 15 bases between. The CDR3 consists of 15 residues. Germline V lookup: CDR1 GTSNPN, CDR2 SVGIG (reference sequence). The CDR3 sequence: CAWSVGAGHSQPQHF. In nucleotides, the CDR3 is TGTGCCTGGAGTGTTGGGGCAGGGCATAGTCAGCCCCAGCATTTT. Based on the CDR3 plus reference TRBV30 and TRBJ1-5, the full variable domain is SQTIHQWPATLVQPVGSPLSLECTVEGTSNPNLYWYRQAAGRGLQLLFYSVGIGQISSEVPQNLSASRPQDRQFILSSKKLLLSDSGFYLCAWSVGAGHSQPQHFGDGTRLSIL.

The chain couples TRBV6-5 to TRBJ1-5; D is undetermined. Germline CDR1 reads MNHEY; CDR2 reads SVGAGI. The V end lost 5 bases, the J end lost 4 bases, and 15 bases lay between the germline ends. The CDR3 covers 15 residues. CDR3 loop: CASSPWEAENQPQHF. In nucleotides, the CDR3 is TGTGCCAGCAGTCCATGGGAGGCAGAAAATCAGCCCCAGCATTTT.

The CDR3 here is CASSPGDRGGGNEKLFF. The CDR3, as DNA: TGTGCCAGCAGCCCGGGGGACAGGGGCGGGGGTAATGAAAAACTGTTTTTT. V gene TRBV9 combines with J gene TRBJ1-4, with 10 positions matching TRBD1. The germline V gene encodes CDR1 SGDLS and CDR2 YYNGEE. V lost 4 bases and J lost 4; bases outside the gene matches: 10. The CDR3 runs 17 residues.

V is TRBV3-1 (or the pseudogene TRBV3-2) and J is TRBJ2-1; the match to TRBD1 covers 7 bases. Trimming took 4 bases from V and 6 from J; bases not matched to a gene: 9. Per the germline V gene, CDR1 is LGHDT and CDR2 is YNNKEL (reference sequence). The CDR3 is 15 amino acids. In DNA, the CDR3 is TGTGCCAGCAGCCCACCCCTGACAGGGATCAATGAGCAGTTCTTC. Amino acid sequence: CASSPPLTGINEQFF.

This rearrangement joins TRBV27 to TRBJ2-2; no firm D call. Germline V gene data show CDR1 as MNHEY and CDR2 as SMNVEV (reference sequence). The CDR3 is made up of 14 amino acids. V was clipped by 4 bases and J by 6 bases, with 12 bases between them. The CDR3 is CASSSGDEPGELFF. The CDR3 DNA follows: TGTGCCAGCAGTTCAGGTGATGAACCCGGGGAGCTGTTTTTT.

The genes are TRBV19 and TRBJ2-2, with a tentative D call TRBD2 (5 bases). V was clipped by 10 bases and J by 4 bases, with 13 bases between them. In germline, CDR1 is LNHDA, CDR2 SQIVND (reference sequence). CDR3 length: 13 residues. The CDR3 coding sequence is TGTGCCACCGCCGTCGGGATCACCGGGGAGCTGTTTTTT. It is translated as CATAVGITGELFF.

The CDR3: CASSGQGNQPQHF. The DNA for the CDR3 is TGTGCCAGCAGTGGGCAGGGGAATCAGCCCCAGCATTTT. The chain couples TRBV25-1 to TRBJ1-5; D may be TRBD1 (6 bases). Germline CDR1 MGHDK, CDR2 SYGVNS. V lost 4 bases and J lost 4, with 8 bases in between. The CDR3 spans 13 residues.

This chain connects TRBV7-9 to TRBJ2-5; D may be TRBD2 (5 bases). This CDR3 is 16 amino acids long. The germline CDR1 and CDR2 sequences are SEHNR and FQNEAQ (reference sequence). Deletions cut 1 base from V and 0 bases from J, with 12 bases between. The CDR3 region is CASSLGSGMYQETQYF. In nucleotides, the CDR3 is TGTGCCAGCAGCTTAGGATCGGGGATGTACCAAGAGACCCAGTACTTC.

The chain joins TRBV27 to TRBJ2-2; 9 bases match TRBD1. From germline, CDR1 is MNHEY and CDR2 SMNVEV (reference sequence). CDR3 length: 17 amino acids. V was clipped by 6 bases and J by 5 bases; unmatched bases: 13. The CDR3 sequence is CASSLRTGGALTGELFF. The DNA of the CDR3 is TGTGCCAGCAGCCTTAGAACAGGGGGCGCGTTGACCGGGGAGCTGTTTTTT.

CDR3 coding DNA: TGTGCCAGCAGTCGACAGGGTACTGGAAACACCATATATTTT. Its protein is CASSRQGTGNTIYF. V and J are TRBV27 and TRBJ1-3; 7 bases fit TRBD1. Germline CDR1 is MNHEY and CDR2 is SMNVEV (reference sequence). The CDR3 covers 14 residues. The trim removed 5 bases at V and 2 bases at J, leaving 3 bases unmatched.

This chain uses TRBV5-6 with TRBJ1-2, with TRBD1 as a possible D gene (6 bases). The germline V and J ends were trimmed by 4 bases and 5 bases, with 21 bases remaining between them. The CDR3 is 16 amino acids. Germline loops: CDR1 SGHDT, CDR2 YYEEEE. The CDR3 DNA is TGTGCCAGCAGCATATACCAGGGGTCGTGGCCATATGGCTACACCTTC. Its translation is CASSIYQGSWPYGYTF.

This chain uses TRBV11-2 with TRBJ1-4, with D tentatively TRBD1 (5 bases). Germline V gene sequence: CDR1 SGHAT, CDR2 FQNNGV. The length of the CDR3 is 15 residues. V was shortened by 5 bases and J by 5 bases, with 15 bases between the two germline ends. In DNA form, the CDR3 reads TGTGCCAGCAGCCTGGGGCCAGGGATGAATGAAAAACTGTTTTTT. This gives the protein CASSLGPGMNEKLFF.

V is TRBV27 and J is TRBJ1-1, with 9 bases fitting TRBD1. Germline CDR1 is MNHEY and CDR2 is SMNVEV (reference sequence). This CDR3 has 16 residues. V was pared by 4 bases and J by 0 bases, with 6 bases of the junction left unmatched. The CDR3 DNA reads as TGTGCCAGCAGTTCTCCCTACAGGGGGCTGAACACTGAAGCTTTCTTT. Protein: CASSSPYRGLNTEAFF.